Sequencing of this T cell receptor (beta chain) was carried out in a study of blood T cell repertoires in COVID-19. Across the study: Sites in the United States, Italy and Spain provided acute and convalescent COVID-19 samples.

Trimming stripped 8 bases from V and 4 bases from J, with 12 bases between. The CDR3 is 13 residues long. From germline, CDR1 is LNHDA and CDR2 SQIVND (reference sequence). Methods used by the authors: Estimation of nucleated cell counts relied on the amplification of reference gene primers. Sequencing was performed with immunoSEQ multiplex PCR; in TCRdb, only in-frame clones are kept and a portion is missing. V, J and clone size are those of that table, while D and trimming were read from the DNA. In the table there are about 99,000 clones, about 83% of which are singletons. The clonotype originates from a man between 65 and 80 years old with active or convalescent COVID-19. V and J are TRBV19 and TRBJ1-5; D might be TRBD1 (6 bases). Sequenced sample: peripheral blood. The DNA of the CDR3 is TGTGCCAGTGCAGGGGTTGGGAATCAGCCCCAGCATTTT. Amino acids: CASAGVGNQPQHF.